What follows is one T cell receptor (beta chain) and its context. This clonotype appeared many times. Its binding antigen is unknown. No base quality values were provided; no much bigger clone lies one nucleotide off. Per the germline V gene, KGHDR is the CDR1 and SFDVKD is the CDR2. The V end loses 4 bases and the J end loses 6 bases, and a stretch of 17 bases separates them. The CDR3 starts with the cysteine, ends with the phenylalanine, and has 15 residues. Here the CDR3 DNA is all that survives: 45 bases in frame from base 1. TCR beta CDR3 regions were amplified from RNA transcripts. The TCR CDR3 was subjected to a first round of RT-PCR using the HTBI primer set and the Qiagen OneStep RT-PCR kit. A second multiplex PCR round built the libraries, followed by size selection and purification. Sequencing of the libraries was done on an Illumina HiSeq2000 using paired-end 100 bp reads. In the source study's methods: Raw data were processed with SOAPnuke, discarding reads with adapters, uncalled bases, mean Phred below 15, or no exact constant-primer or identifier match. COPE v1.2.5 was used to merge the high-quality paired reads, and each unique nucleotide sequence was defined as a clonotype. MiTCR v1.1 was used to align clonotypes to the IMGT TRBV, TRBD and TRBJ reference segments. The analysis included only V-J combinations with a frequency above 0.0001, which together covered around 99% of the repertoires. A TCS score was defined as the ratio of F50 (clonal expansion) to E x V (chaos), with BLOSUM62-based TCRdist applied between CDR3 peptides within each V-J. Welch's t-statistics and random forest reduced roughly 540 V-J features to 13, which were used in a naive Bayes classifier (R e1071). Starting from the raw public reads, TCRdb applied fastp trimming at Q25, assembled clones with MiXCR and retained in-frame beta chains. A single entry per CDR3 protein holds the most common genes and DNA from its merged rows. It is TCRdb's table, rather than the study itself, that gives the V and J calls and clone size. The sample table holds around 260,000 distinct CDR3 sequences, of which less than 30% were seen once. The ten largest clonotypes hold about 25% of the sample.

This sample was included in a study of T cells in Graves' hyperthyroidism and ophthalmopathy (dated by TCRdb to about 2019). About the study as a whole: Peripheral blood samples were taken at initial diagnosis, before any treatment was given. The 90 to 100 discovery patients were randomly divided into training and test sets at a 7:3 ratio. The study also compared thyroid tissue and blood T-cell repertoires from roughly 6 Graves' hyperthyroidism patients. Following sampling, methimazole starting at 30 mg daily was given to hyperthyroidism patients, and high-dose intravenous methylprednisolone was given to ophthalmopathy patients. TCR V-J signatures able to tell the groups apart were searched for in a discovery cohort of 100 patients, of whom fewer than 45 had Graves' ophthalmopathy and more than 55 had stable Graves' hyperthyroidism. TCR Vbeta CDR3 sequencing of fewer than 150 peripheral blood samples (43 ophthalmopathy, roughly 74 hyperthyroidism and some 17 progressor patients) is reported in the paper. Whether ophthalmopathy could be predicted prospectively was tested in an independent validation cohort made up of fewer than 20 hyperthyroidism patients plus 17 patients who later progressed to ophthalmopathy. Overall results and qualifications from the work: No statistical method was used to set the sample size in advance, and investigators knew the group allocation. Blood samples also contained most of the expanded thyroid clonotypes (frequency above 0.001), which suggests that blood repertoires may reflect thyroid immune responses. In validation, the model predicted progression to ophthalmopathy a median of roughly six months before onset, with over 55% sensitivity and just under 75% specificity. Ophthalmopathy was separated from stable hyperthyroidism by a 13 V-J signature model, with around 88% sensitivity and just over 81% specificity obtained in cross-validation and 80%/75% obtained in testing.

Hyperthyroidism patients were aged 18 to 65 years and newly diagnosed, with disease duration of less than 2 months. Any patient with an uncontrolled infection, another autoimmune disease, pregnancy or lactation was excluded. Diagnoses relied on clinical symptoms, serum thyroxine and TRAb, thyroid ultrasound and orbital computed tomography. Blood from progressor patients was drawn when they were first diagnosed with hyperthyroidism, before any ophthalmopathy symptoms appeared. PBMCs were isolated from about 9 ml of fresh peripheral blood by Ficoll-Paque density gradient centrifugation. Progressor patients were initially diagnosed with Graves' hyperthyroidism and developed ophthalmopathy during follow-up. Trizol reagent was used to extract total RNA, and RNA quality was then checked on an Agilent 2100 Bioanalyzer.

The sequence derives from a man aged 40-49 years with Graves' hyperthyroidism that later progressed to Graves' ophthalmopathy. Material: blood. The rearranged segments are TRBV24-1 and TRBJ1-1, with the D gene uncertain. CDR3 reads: CATSDRKTDTAEAFF. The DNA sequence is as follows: TGTGCCACCAGTGACCGTAAAACGGATACCGCTGAAGCTTTCTTT.